The 21 T cell receptor beta chains given below trace back to one sample, sequenced in a study of T-cell reconstitution after alpha-beta-depleted transplantation in children. TCRbeta library preparation incorporated unique molecular identifiers. From the PCR reads, TCRdb called clonotypes with MiXCR, one entry per CDR3 protein. The table records almost 500,000 distinct CDR3 sequences, 10% of them present only once. This material consisted of PBMCs, taken before TCRalphabeta/CD19-depleted stem cell transplant. These receptors were collected from a child aged 2 to 15 with inherited bone marrow failure, due to receive a stem cell transplant.

V usage is TRBV18 and J usage is TRBJ1-1; possibly TRBD1 for D (5 bases). V lost 1 base to trimming and J lost 6 bases, with 15 bases between them. This CDR3 has 15 residues. CDR1 and CDR2 from the germline V gene are KGHSH and LQKENI. DNA of the CDR3: TGTGCCAGCTCACCACTATGGGGGTTCGGCGCTGAAGCTTTCTTT. It translates to CASSPLWGFGAEAFF.

This clonotype was seen at least ten times. This chain joins TRBV20-1 and TRBJ2-1, with TRBD2 identical over 9 bases. The CDR3 is 14 amino acids. Unmatched junction bases numbered 4, after V lost 1 base and J lost 6 bases. Germline V gene data show CDR1 as DFQATT and CDR2 as SNEGSKA (reference sequence). CDR3 sequence (DNA): TGCAGTGCTAGAGCGGCGGGAGGGACCAATGAGCAGTTCTTC. Translating gives CSARAAGGTNEQFF.

Note on this clonotype: This sequence may be a read error, since a much larger clone differs from it by one base. The chain recombines TRBV20-1 with TRBJ2-1, with D possibly being TRBD1 (5 bases). Germline CDR1 DFQATT, CDR2 SNEGSKA (reference sequence). The CDR3 is made up of 14 amino acids. V lost 6 bases and J lost 4, with 16 bases in between. CDR3 DNA sequence: TGCAGTGCCCTAGGACATGGATTATACAATGAGCAGTTCTTC. Encoded protein: CSALGHGLYNEQFF.

This clonotype was detected many times. The gene calls are TRBV18 and TRBJ1-2; 7 nucleotides match TRBD1. CDR3 length: 15 residues. V dropped 2 bases and J dropped 4; count of bases not matched to a gene: 7. CDR1 is KGHSH, CDR2 LQKENI, per germline. Here the CDR3 DNA reads TGTGCCAGCTCACCATGGGACAGCCCTCTCTATGGCTACACCTTC. This encodes CASSPWDSPLYGYTF.

This clonotype was recorded many times. The gene calls are TRBV7-9 and TRBJ2-1, with TRBD2 as a possible D gene (5 bases). The CDR3 totals 14 residues. The V end lost 0 bases, the J end lost 7 bases, and 10 bases lay between the germline ends. The germline V gene encodes CDR1 SEHNR and CDR2 FQNEAQ (reference sequence). The CDR3 DNA follows: TGTGCCAGCAGCTTAGCGGCGGGCGAAAATGAGCAGTTCTTC. Its translation is CASSLAAGENEQFF. Filled out from reference TRBV7-9 and TRBJ2-1, the complete variable domain reads DTGVSQNPRHKITKRGQNVTFRCDPISEHNRLYWYRQTLGQGPEFLTYFQNEAQLEKSRLLSDRFSAERPKGSFSTLEIQRTEQGDSAMYLCASSLAAGENEQFFGPGTRLTVL.

The chain uses TRBV30 and TRBJ2-5; a possible D gene is TRBD2 (6 bases). In germline, CDR1 is GTSNPN, CDR2 SVGIG (reference sequence). This CDR3 contains 12 residues. In DNA form, the CDR3 reads TGTGCATTTACTAGCAACCAAGAGACCCAGTACTTC. This translates into CAFTSNQETQYF.

The gene calls are TRBV7-9 and TRBJ2-7, with 9 bases fitting TRBD1. The CDR3 is 17 residues long. Per germline, CDR1 SEHNR and CDR2 FQNEAQ (reference sequence). With V trimmed by 4 bases and J by 1 base, 11 bases remained unmatched. Written as DNA, the CDR3 is TGTGCCAGCAGCTCGACCCGGACAGGGGAGGGGTCCTACGAGCAGTACTTC. Translated: CASSSTRTGEGSYEQYF.

This clonotype was recorded many times. The CDR3 DNA follows: TGTGCCAGCAGCTTGGCTAGCGGGGAGTACGAGCAGTACTTC. Translation: CASSLASGEYEQYF. The gene calls are TRBV7-6 and TRBJ2-7; 9 nucleotides line up with TRBD2. Germline loops: CDR1 SGHVS, CDR2 FNYEAQ. The CDR3 runs 14 residues. J lost 4 bases, V lost 3 bases, and 4 bases had no gene match.

This clonotype was observed many times. DNA for the CDR3: TGCGCCAGCAGCCAAGGGTCTAGCGGGAACCCCTACGAGCAGTACTTC. Protein: CASSQGSSGNPYEQYF. The gene calls are TRBV4-3 and TRBJ2-7, with TRBD2 matching 9 bases. Germline V lookup: CDR1 LGHNA, CDR2 YSLEER. This CDR3 contains 16 residues. Unmatched junction bases numbered 6, after V lost 1 base and J lost 2 bases.

Many counts were recorded for this clonotype. The chain has TRBV12-3 or TRBV12-4 and TRBJ2-1; TRBD2 aligns across 10 bases. The CDR3 totals 16 residues. Trimming took 3 bases from V and 10 from J; bases not matched to a gene: 12. The chain's CDR3 is CASSLEWLAGVGEQFF. The CDR3 DNA sequence: TGTGCCAGCAGTTTGGAGTGGCTAGCGGGAGTGGGCGAGCAGTTCTTC.

At least ten counts were recorded for this clonotype. A much larger clone differs from this one at a single base, so this may be a read error. The rearrangement links TRBV11-2 to TRBJ2-5; TRBD2 agrees at 10 bases. The germline gives CDR1 SGHAT, CDR2 FQNNGV. The CDR3 runs 15 residues. The CDR3 spells CASSLLAGAGETHYF. CDR3 DNA: TGTGCCAGCAGCTTACTAGCGGGAGCCGGGGAGACCCATTACTTC.

A few counts support this clonotype. This sequence joins TRBV19 and TRBJ2-1; D is perhaps TRBD2 (6 bases). Trimming cost V 9 bases and J 14 bases, with 20 bases left between them. CDR1 is LNHDA, CDR2 SQIVND, per germline (reference sequence). The CDR3 runs to 12 residues. CDR3 residues: CASQSATRVEFF. The DNA of the CDR3 is TGTGCCAGCCAGTCGGCGACTAGGGTCGAGTTCTTC. Combining the CDR3 with reference TRBV19 and TRBJ2-1 gives the whole variable domain DGGITQSPKYLFRKEGQNVTLSCEQNLNHDAMYWYRQDPGQGLRLIYYSQIVNDFQKGDIAEGYSVSREKKESFPLTVTSAQKNPTAFYLCASQSATRVEFFGPGTRLTVL.

This clonotype was detected only once. The rearrangement uses TRBV9 and TRBJ2-2; 10 bases match TRBD2. Germline V gives CDR1 SGDLS, CDR2 YYNGEE. V dropped 0 bases and J dropped 5; count of bases not matched to a gene: 10. This CDR3 is built from 18 residues. CDR3 sequence: CASSVGGSSGSWTGELFF. CDR3 DNA: TGTGCCAGCAGCGTAGGCGGTTCTAGCGGGAGTTGGACCGGGGAGCTGTTTTTT.

This clonotype was counted at least ten times. The chain has TRBV10-3 and TRBJ2-3, with D uncertain. CDR3 length equals 15 residues. The germline V gene has CDR1 ENHRY and CDR2 SYGVKD. Trimming stripped 3 bases from V and 2 bases from J, with 12 bases between. CDR3: CAISESPFFTDTQYF. CDR3 sequence (DNA): TGTGCCATCAGTGAATCACCTTTCTTCACAGATACGCAGTATTTT.

This clonotype appeared many times. The rearrangement joins TRBV9 to TRBJ2-1; 15 nucleotides agree with TRBD2. The CDR3 runs to 19 residues. V gave up 0 bases and J gave up 3 bases; unmatched junction bases: 7. Germline V CDR1 and CDR2: SGDLS, YYNGEE. In DNA form, the CDR3 reads TGTGCCAGCAGCGTAGAGGGACTAGCGGGAGGTATACGCTACAATGAGCAGTTCTTC. Translation gives CASSVEGLAGGIRYNEQFF.

The chain uses TRBV20-1 and TRBJ2-7; TRBD2 might be the D (5 bases). V gave up 0 bases and J gave up 6 bases, with 9 bases separating them. This CDR3 is built from 12 residues. The germline CDR1 and CDR2 sequences are DFQATT and SNEGSKA (reference sequence). The CDR3 sequence: CSARDLGVEQYF. The CDR3 nucleotides are TGCAGTGCTAGAGACCTCGGGGTCGAGCAGTACTTC.

The genes are TRBV30 and TRBJ1-5; 10 positions match TRBD1. V shed 0 bases, J shed 4 bases, and the junction held 6 bases outside the gene matches. Germline loops: CDR1 GTSNPN, CDR2 SVGIG (reference sequence). The CDR3 has 16 amino acids. The CDR3 DNA follows: TGTGCCTGGAGTGTAACCGGGACAGGGGTAAATCAGCCCCAGCATTTT. Its protein is CAWSVTGTGVNQPQHF.

This clonotype was counted ten times or more. The chain uses TRBV29-1 and TRBJ2-2; D is unclear. V shed 4 bases and J shed 3 bases, with 9 bases lying between them. Germline V lookup: CDR1 SQVTM, CDR2 ANQGSEA. The CDR3 contains 13 residues. The DNA for the CDR3 is TGCAGCGTTGGAGGTCCCGACACCGGGGAGCTGTTTTTT. It is translated as CSVGGPDTGELFF.

The chain uses TRBV7-2 and TRBJ2-1; TRBD2 aligns across 10 bases. Germline V CDR1 and CDR2: SGHTA, FQGNSA. V lost 5 bases and J lost 4; bases outside the gene matches: 5. CDR3 length: 15 amino acids. The CDR3 nucleotides are TGTGCCAGCAGCGTGACTAGCGGGCGATACAATGAGCAGTTCTTC. Protein sequence: CASSVTSGRYNEQFF.

In its sample, this clonotype was seen many times. V is TRBV20-1 and J is TRBJ1-2, with D possibly matching TRBD1 (5 bases). This CDR3 is built from 15 residues. Trimming removed 0 bases from V and 3 bases from J, with 14 bases in between. The germline gives CDR1 DFQATT, CDR2 SNEGSKA (reference sequence). Written as DNA, the CDR3 is TGCAGTGCTAGAGATCAGGGACTTGGAGACTATGGCTACACCTTC. This sequence encodes CSARDQGLGDYGYTF.

The chain combines TRBV20-1 with TRBJ1-2; the D is unclear. This CDR3 contains 14 residues. Trimming stripped 4 bases from V and 5 bases from J, with 17 bases between. Per germline, CDR1 DFQATT and CDR2 SNEGSKA (reference sequence). The CDR3 is CSATTLGRIYGYTF. The CDR3 coding sequence is TGCAGTGCTACGACGTTAGGAAGGATATATGGCTACACCTTC.